This T cell receptor beta chain derives from a study of response to subunit inactivated influenza vaccine. The study, taken as a whole, reports: The study's authors posited that every seasonal influenza vaccination enlists few new T cells.

To note about this clonotype: Its antigen remains unknown.

One entry per CDR3 protein, called by TCRdb with MiXCR from the RT-PCR reads. The data show 650,000 to 800,000 distinct CDR3 sequences, approximately 15% seen once. This CDR3 contains 14 residues. Germline loops: CDR1 SEHNR, CDR2 FQNEAQ (reference sequence). Trimming left V 8 bases short and J 3 bases short, with 17 bases between. The chain employs TRBV7-9 and TRBJ2-7; the D gene could be TRBD1 or TRBD2 (5 bases each). The material sequenced was PBMCs from blood, taken 14 to 15 days before vaccination. This TCR was recovered from a man aged 50 to 60 who received an inactivated influenza vaccine. CDR3 bases: TGTGCCAGCGCGCCCGGGGCAGGCTTCTACGAGCAGTACTTC. Its protein product is CASAPGAGFYEQYF.